The 21 T cell receptor beta chains presented below share a single source sample, sequenced in a study of blood T cell repertoires in COVID-19. The table came from immunoSEQ multiplex PCR; TCRdb's copy has only in-frame clones and leaves some out. The sample holds some 48,000 clones, about 84% seen once. The sample was peripheral blood. The receptors were gathered from a human donor in a cohort sampled during active COVID-19.

The chain combines TRBV6-5 with TRBJ2-2, with 8 bases matching TRBD1. Germline values: CDR1 MNHEY, CDR2 SVGAGI. This CDR3 contains 14 residues. With 9 bases clipped from V and 4 bases from J, the junction kept 7 bases outside the gene matches. CDR3 loop: CASGRQGPTGELFF. In DNA form, the CDR3 reads TGTGCCAGTGGTCGACAGGGGCCCACCGGGGAGCTGTTTTTT.

The chain carries TRBV10-3 and TRBJ1-3; 8 bases agree with TRBD1. Germline V gene data show CDR1 as ENHRY and CDR2 as SYGVKD. Trimming took 3 bases from V and 2 from J; bases not matched to a gene: 6. The CDR3 sequence is 16 residues long. The CDR3 spells CAISDPRTGTGNTIYF. The DNA of the CDR3 is TGTGCCATCAGTGACCCCCGGACAGGGACTGGAAACACCATATATTTT.

This sequence joins TRBV2 and TRBJ1-2; TRBD1 matches at 8 bases. CDR3 length equals 13 residues. V lost 11 bases, J lost 4 bases, and 9 bases stayed unmatched. CDR1 and CDR2 (germline): SNHLY, FYNNEI. The CDR3 coding sequence is TGTGCCTCCACTCGGACAGGGATCTATGGCTACACCTTC. Translating gives CASTRTGIYGYTF.

This clone is a singleton in its sample. The CDR3: CASSQNSGGAGYEQFF. The CDR3 nucleotides read TGCGCCAGCAGCCAGAATAGCGGGGGGGCAGGCTATGAGCAGTTCTTC. This chain links TRBV4-3 with TRBJ2-1, with 11 bases that match TRBD2. The junction had 9 bases not matched to a gene; V was cut back by 3 bases and J by 8 bases. Germline CDR1 and CDR2: LGHNA and YSLEER. This CDR3 is 16 amino acids long.

V usage is TRBV7-2 and J usage is TRBJ2-3; TRBD2 matches 14 bases. CDR1 is SGHTA, CDR2 FQGNSA, per germline. After removal of 4 bases from V and 0 bases from J, the junction contained 6 bases not matched to a gene. The CDR3 totals 18 residues. This CDR3 reads CASSSLGLAGGSTDTQYF. The CDR3 region has the DNA TGTGCCAGCAGCTCCCTTGGACTAGCGGGGGGTAGCACAGATACGCAGTATTTT.

The chain recombines TRBV18 with TRBJ1-2, with TRBD1 identical over 9 bases. Looked up from germline, CDR1 is KGHSH and CDR2 is LQKENI. Trimming removed 3 bases from V and 4 bases from J; junction bases left unmatched: 9. This CDR3 spans 16 amino acids. CDR3 protein: CASSPTGGPNPYGYTF. The CDR3 bases are TGTGCCAGCTCACCTACAGGGGGCCCTAACCCCTATGGCTACACCTTC.

J is TRBJ1-1 and V is TRBV7-8, with 8 bases matching TRBD1. This CDR3 is built from 15 residues. In germline, CDR1 is SGHVS, CDR2 FQNEAQ. V shed 5 bases, J shed 0 bases, and the junction held 5 bases outside the gene matches. CDR3 coding DNA: TGTGCCAGCAGCGATAGGGACAGGCTGAACACTGAAGCTTTCTTT. It specifies CASSDRDRLNTEAFF.

There are a few counts of this clone. V usage is TRBV4-3 and J usage is TRBJ2-2, with 7 bases matching TRBD1. Germline V gene data show CDR1 as LGHNA and CDR2 as YSLEER. Losses at the gene ends were 2 bases for V and 0 bases for J; bases not matched to a gene: 6. This CDR3 spans 17 amino acids. This chain's CDR3 is CASSQPPGTANTGELFF. DNA of the CDR3: TGCGCCAGCAGCCAACCCCCCGGGACAGCGAACACCGGGGAGCTGTTTTTT.

The rearrangement joins TRBV6-5 to TRBJ1-2; D is undetermined. V was clipped by 4 bases and J by 7 bases, with 19 bases between them. In germline, CDR1 is MNHEY, CDR2 SVGAGI. This CDR3 spans 15 amino acids. CDR3 region: CASSFEERKDGGYTF. In nucleotides, the CDR3 is TGTGCCAGCAGTTTCGAAGAGAGGAAGGATGGTGGCTACACCTTC.

The chain is built from TRBV19 and TRBJ1-1; 11 bases line up with TRBD1. The length of the CDR3 is 13 residues. Unmatched junction bases numbered 4, after V lost 7 bases and J lost 6 bases. CDR1 LNHDA and CDR2 SQIVND come from the germline V gene (reference sequence). The CDR3 DNA reads as TGTGCCAGTACGGACAGGGGGCGGCCTGAAGCTTTCTTT. It is translated as CASTDRGRPEAFF.

V and J are TRBV4-1 and TRBJ2-1; D may be TRBD2 (6 bases). The CDR3 length is 13 residues. Looked up from germline, CDR1 is MGHRA and CDR2 is YSYEKL. V lost 8 bases to trimming and J lost 5 bases, with 13 bases between them. The CDR3, as DNA: TGCGCCAGCTCCCTCGGGACTCACAATGAGCAGTTCTTC. Amino acid sequence: CASSLGTHNEQFF.

This chain joins TRBV5-6 and TRBJ2-3; maybe TRBD2 (5 bases). The CDR3 length is 14 residues. Germline lookup yields CDR1 SGHDT and CDR2 YYEEEE. Trimming removed 0 bases from V and 5 bases from J, with 10 bases in between. Written as DNA, the CDR3 is TGTGCCAGCAGCTTGGCGTTCGAGGGAGATACGCAGTATTTT. It is translated as CASSLAFEGDTQYF.

This clone has only one observation. The chain combines TRBV2 with TRBJ1-2, with a weak D call TRBD1 (5 bases). CDR1 SNHLY and CDR2 FYNNEI come from the germline V gene. V was trimmed by 5 bases and J by 7 bases, leaving 29 bases between them. CDR3 size: 18 residues. As DNA, the CDR3 is TGTGCCAGCAGTTCTCCCCTCCCCTCCTTTGGGCGGGGCTCTGGCTACACCTTC. Translation: CASSSPLPSFGRGSGYTF.

The chain recombines TRBV5-1 with TRBJ1-4; 7 bases agree with TRBD1. Trimming at V came to 5 bases and at J to 0 bases, leaving 4 bases not matched to a gene. CDR1 is SGHRS, CDR2 YFSETQ, per germline. This CDR3 has 15 amino acids. Here the CDR3 DNA reads TGCGCCAGCAGACCCGGACAGGCAACTAATGAAAAACTGTTTTTT. Translation: CASRPGQATNEKLFF. The full variable domain, rest sourced from reference TRBV5-1 and TRBJ1-4, is KAGVTQTPRYLIKTRGQQVTLSCSPISGHRSVSWYQQTPGQGLQFLFEYFSETQRNKGNFPGRFSGRQFSNSRSEMNVSTLELGDSALYLCASRPGQATNEKLFFGSGTQLSVL.

The chain has TRBV7-6 and TRBJ2-3; 7 bases match TRBD2. The germline gives CDR1 SGHVS, CDR2 FNYEAQ. CDR3 size: 14 residues. J lost 10 bases, V lost 2 bases, and 9 bases had no gene match. The CDR3 coding sequence is TGTGCCAGCAGCTTACCCCTAGCAGCGGGACCGCAGTATTTT. Amino acid sequence: CASSLPLAAGPQYF.

The CDR3 DNA reads as TGTGCCAGCTCACCACCACAACACGGGACAGGCCTCTACGAGCAGTACTTC. Translating it yields CASSPPQHGTGLYEQYF. The V gene is TRBV18, the J gene TRBJ2-7, with TRBD1 matching 8 bases. The CDR3 is made up of 17 amino acids. The V segment lost 0 bases and the J segment 3 bases; nucleotides outside the gene matches: 10. Germline V gene data show CDR1 as KGHSH and CDR2 as LQKENI. Complete variable domain (other parts from reference TRBV18 and TRBJ2-7): NAGVMQNPRHLVRRRGQEARLRCSPMKGHSHVYWYRQLPEEGLKFMVYLQKENIIDESGMPKERFSAEFPKEGPSILRIQQVVRGDSAAYFCASSPPQHGTGLYEQYFGPGTRLTVT.

The chain is built from TRBV12-3 or TRBV12-4 and TRBJ2-1; 7 positions agree with TRBD1. J gave up 10 bases and V 5 bases, and 8 bases lay outside the gene matches. The CDR3 spans 13 residues. CDR3 sequence: CASSALQGHEQFF. CDR3 in DNA: TGTGCCAGCAGTGCTTTACAGGGGCACGAGCAGTTCTTC.

The V and J genes are TRBV21-1 and TRBJ1-2; the table's D gene call, TRBD1, was not cross checked with the DNA. TRBV21-1 is listed as a pseudogene. CDR3 length: 14 amino acids. CDR3 loop: CASSSGTENYGYTF. CDR3 nucleotide sequence: TGTGCCAGCAGCTCCGGGACAGAGAACTATGGCTACACCTTC.

This clone showed up just once. This chain connects TRBV4-1 to TRBJ2-7; 10 bases map to TRBD2. With 2 bases clipped from V and 3 bases from J, the junction kept 7 bases outside the gene matches. Per the germline V gene, CDR1 is MGHRA and CDR2 is YSYEKL. This CDR3 is built from 16 residues. CDR3 sequence: CASSQTGLAENYEQYF. CDR3 nucleotides: TGCGCCAGCAGCCAAACCGGACTAGCGGAGAACTACGAGCAGTACTTC.

This clone appeared a single time. The chain couples TRBV20-1 to TRBJ1-2, with unresolved D. Deletions cut 5 bases from V and 6 bases from J, with 10 bases between. Germline lookup yields CDR1 DFQATT and CDR2 SNEGSKA (reference sequence). This CDR3 contains 11 residues. CDR3 amino acids: CSARLDNGYTF. CDR3 sequence (DNA): TGCAGTGCTCGACTAGATAATGGCTACACCTTC.

The rearrangement joins TRBV27 to TRBJ2-7; 7 nucleotides align to TRBD2. This CDR3 is built from 16 residues. CDR1 is MNHEY and CDR2 is SMNVEV in the germline V gene (reference sequence). With 2 bases clipped from V and 2 bases from J, the junction kept 9 bases outside the gene matches. CDR3 DNA sequence: TGTGCCAGCAGTTTAGGCTGGGGACGGGGGGCCTACGAGCAGTACTTC. Its translation is CASSLGWGRGAYEQYF.